What follows are 21 T cell receptor beta chains derived from one specimen sequenced in a study of T cells after yellow fever vaccination (dated by TCRdb to between 2018 and 2020). According to the study, the label for this sample's treatment or condition signals: live attenuated yellow fever vaccine strain. Library generation was performed with 5' RACE. These reads were obtained on an Illumina NovaSeq 6000. TCRdb's own reprocessing of the public reads used fastp at Q25 and MiXCR and kept productive beta chains. Each entry merges the rows of one CDR3 protein and shows their most common DNA and genes. The sample table holds some 300,000 distinct CDR3 sequences, of which around a tenth were seen once. Together, the top ten hold 3% to 4% of the sample. The sequenced sample was CD4+ T cells sorted from PBMCs, obtained 45 days after the yellow fever booster vaccination. All receptors come from a young man who received the YFV17D yellow fever vaccine.

The V call is TRBV20-1, the J call TRBJ1-4; perhaps TRBD1 as D (6 bases). This CDR3 contains 13 residues. Looked up from germline, CDR1 is DFQATT and CDR2 is SNEGSKA (reference sequence). CDR3 protein: CSFSLRGGEKLFF. The CDR3, as DNA: TGCAGCTTCTCGCTTCGAGGGGGTGAAAAACTGTTTTTT.

This clonotype was counted only a few times. This chain uses TRBV5-5 with TRBJ2-1, with 7 positions matching TRBD2. Per germline, CDR1 SGHKS and CDR2 YYEKEE (reference sequence). This CDR3 comprises 13 residues. Unmatched junction bases numbered 4, after V lost 4 bases and J lost 6 bases. The CDR3 sequence is CASSRTSSNEQFF. The CDR3 DNA follows: TGTGCCAGCAGCCGGACTAGTTCCAATGAGCAGTTCTTC.

CDR3 in DNA: TGTGCCATCAGTGATCGGGGCCCGAACACTGAAGCTTTCTTT. Amino acid sequence: CAISDRGPNTEAFF. This chain connects TRBV10-3 to TRBJ1-1, with D possibly matching TRBD1 (5 bases). CDR3 size: 14 residues. Germline V gene sequence: CDR1 ENHRY, CDR2 SYGVKD. The V end lost 3 bases, the J end lost 1 base, and 9 bases lay between the germline ends.

This clonotype was detected a few times. The chain is built from TRBV3-1 and TRBJ2-5; 10 nucleotides line up with TRBD2. V shed 4 bases and J 1 base; nucleotides not matched to a gene: 6. Germline CDR1 and CDR2: LGHDT and YNNKEL (reference sequence). The length of the CDR3 is 16 residues. The CDR3 is CASSRTSGRFQETQYF. CDR3 sequence (DNA): TGTGCCAGCAGCCGGACTAGCGGTCGATTCCAAGAGACCCAGTACTTC.

Sample share makes this clonotype medium-sized. The chain couples TRBV20-1 to TRBJ2-1, with 7 bases fitting TRBD2. CDR3 size: 14 residues. Germline assignment: CDR1 DFQATT and CDR2 SNEGSKA (reference sequence). V trimming: 6 bases; J trimming: 4 bases; junction bases outside the gene matches: 9. CDR3 nucleotides: TGCAGTGCCAAGAACTCGGGGGGATACAATGAGCAGTTCTTC. This sequence encodes CSAKNSGGYNEQFF.

The chain has TRBV20-1 and TRBJ2-2; TRBD2 matches 8 bases. V lost 0 bases and J lost 6; bases outside the gene matches: 6. The CDR3 covers 15 residues. Germline V gives CDR1 DFQATT, CDR2 SNEGSKA (reference sequence). This CDR3 reads CSARDPGGQSGELFF. CDR3 DNA: TGCAGTGCTAGAGACCCGGGGGGGCAATCCGGGGAGCTGTTTTTT.

In its sample, this clonotype was seen a few times. The chain employs TRBV5-1 and TRBJ2-5; 11 nucleotides align to TRBD2. The CDR3 has 16 residues. V was pared by 4 bases and J by 5 bases, with 10 bases of the junction left unmatched. CDR1 and CDR2 from the germline V gene are SGHRS and YFSETQ. The CDR3 DNA sequence: TGCGCCAGCAGCCCAGGGACTAGCGGTTTAGGGGAGACCCAGTACTTC. Protein product: CASSPGTSGLGETQYF.

V and J are TRBV20-1 and TRBJ2-5; 9 positions match TRBD2. Germline V CDR1 and CDR2: DFQATT, SNEGSKA (reference sequence). The CDR3 length is 14 residues. With V trimmed by 5 bases and J by 7 bases, 11 bases remained unmatched. This CDR3 is CSAAGAGGSGTQYF. The CDR3 nucleotides read TGCAGTGCTGCAGGAGCGGGGGGTTCCGGGACCCAGTACTTC.

Comments on this clonotype: This may arise from a read error, as a much more abundant clone is one base away. The genes are TRBV5-4 and TRBJ2-3; D call uncertain. From germline, CDR1 is SGHNT and CDR2 YYREEE (reference sequence). This CDR3 has 11 amino acids. CDR3: CASSARDRQYF. In nucleotides, the CDR3 is TGTGCCAGCAGCGCGCGAGATAGGCAGTATTTT.

There are many counts of this clonotype. The chain has TRBV5-5 and TRBJ2-2; 8 bases line up with TRBD1. The length of the CDR3 is 16 residues. With 1 base clipped from V and 6 bases from J, the junction kept 8 bases outside the gene matches. The V gene's germline CDR1 is SGHKS and CDR2 YYEKEE (reference sequence). Here the CDR3 reads CASSLRLQGASGELFF. In nucleotides, the CDR3 is TGTGCCAGCAGCTTGAGGCTTCAGGGGGCATCCGGGGAGCTGTTTTTT.

This clonotype was seen more than once but under ten times. The J gene is TRBJ2-3, the V gene TRBV12-3 or TRBV12-4; D is undetermined. Deletions cut 3 bases from V and 0 bases from J, with 7 bases between. This CDR3 comprises 14 residues. CDR3 sequence: CASSFSVSTDTQYF. CDR3 DNA sequence: TGTGCCAGCAGTTTTTCGGTCAGCACAGATACGCAGTATTTT.

This clonotype was observed a few times. This chain uses TRBV4-2 with TRBJ1-1; D not resolved. V lost 0 bases, J lost 9 bases, and 17 bases lay in between. Germline values: CDR1 LGHNA, CDR2 YNFKEQ. The CDR3 runs 15 residues. The CDR3 spells CASSQDPGGNIQAFF. CDR3 DNA sequence: TGTGCCAGCAGCCAAGATCCCGGCGGTAATATTCAAGCTTTCTTT.

The chain employs TRBV5-1 and TRBJ2-1; 7 bases line up with TRBD2. Germline V gene lookup returns CDR1 SGHRS and CDR2 YFSETQ. With 4 bases clipped from V and 6 bases from J, the junction kept 7 bases outside the gene matches. This CDR3 is 14 amino acids long. The CDR3, as DNA: TGCGCCAGCAGCGGGGGGGTTTCCCCCAATGAGCAGTTCTTC. Amino acids: CASSGGVSPNEQFF. Complete variable domain (other parts from reference TRBV5-1 and TRBJ2-1): KAGVTQTPRYLIKTRGQQVTLSCSPISGHRSVSWYQQTPGQGLQFLFEYFSETQRNKGNFPGRFSGRQFSNSRSEMNVSTLELGDSALYLCASSGGVSPNEQFFGPGTRLTVL.

This clonotype was picked up a small number of times. The J gene is TRBJ2-7, the V gene TRBV20-1; no reliable D call. From germline, CDR1 is DFQATT and CDR2 SNEGSKA (reference sequence). The ends were cut back, 4 bases at V and 6 bases at J, with 13 bases in the middle. The CDR3 runs to 12 residues. CDR3 DNA sequence: TGCAGTGCTACCCCCGGGTCAGGCGAGCAGTACTTC. Translated, it gives CSATPGSGEQYF.

This clonotype has more than one count but fewer than ten. The chain employs TRBV11-2 and TRBJ1-4; TRBD1 might be the D (5 bases). V was clipped by 5 bases and J by 4 bases, with 17 bases between them. Germline V lookup: CDR1 SGHAT, CDR2 FQNNGV. CDR3 length: 16 residues. In DNA form, the CDR3 reads TGTGCCAGCAGCCCCCACCGACAGACATTTAATGAAAAACTGTTTTTT. Protein sequence: CASSPHRQTFNEKLFF.

This clonotype appeared a few times. V gene TRBV5-1 combines with J gene TRBJ2-7, with TRBD2 identical over 8 bases. Germline assignment: CDR1 SGHRS and CDR2 YFSETQ. The CDR3 is 15 amino acids. V lost 4 bases, J lost 0 bases, and 6 bases stayed unmatched. The CDR3 region has the DNA TGCGCCAGCAGCCCTCTCAGCGGGGGCTCCTACGAGCAGTACGTC. Translated: CASSPLSGGSYEQYV.

A few counts support this clonotype. This chain links TRBV20-1 with TRBJ1-1; 8 nucleotides match TRBD1. The CDR3 is 17 residues long. Per germline, CDR1 DFQATT and CDR2 SNEGSKA (reference sequence). Germline trimming cut 1 base from V and 0 bases from J; bases unmatched to any gene: 10. The DNA of the CDR3 is TGCAGTGCTAGAGGAAGCCCCGGACAGGGAATGAACACTGAAGCTTTCTTT. It codes for CSARGSPGQGMNTEAFF.

This clonotype turned up a few times. The V gene is TRBV10-3, the J gene TRBJ2-7; 9 nucleotides align to TRBD1. This CDR3 contains 14 residues. The V gene end was trimmed by 4 bases and the J gene end by 3 bases; junction bases not matched to a gene: 4. Germline lookup yields CDR1 ENHRY and CDR2 SYGVKD. The CDR3 here is CAISAGTGNYEQYF. The CDR3 DNA sequence: TGTGCCATCAGTGCCGGGACAGGGAACTACGAGCAGTACTTC.

In this sample, this clonotype turned up a few times. The rearrangement joins TRBV7-2 to TRBJ1-3; D gene unclear. The V and J ends lost 3 bases and 7 bases respectively, with 10 bases between them. Germline V lookup: CDR1 SGHTA, CDR2 FQGNSA. This CDR3 has 13 residues. CDR3 amino acids: CASSFYEPNTIYF. CDR3 bases: TGTGCCAGCAGCTTCTACGAGCCGAACACCATATATTTT.

This clonotype showed up just once. The genes are TRBV5-6 and TRBJ2-6; no definite D call. This CDR3 comprises 19 residues. V lost 4 bases and J lost 0, with 20 bases in between. Per germline, CDR1 SGHDT and CDR2 YYEEEE. CDR3 DNA: TGTGCCAGCAGCCTAGAGTCACGGACGTACCGCTCTGGGGCCAACGTCCTGACTTTC. It specifies CASSLESRTYRSGANVLTF.

The rearrangement joins TRBV7-9 to TRBJ1-4, with 7 bases identical to TRBD1. The CDR3 runs to 18 residues. Per germline, CDR1 SEHNR and CDR2 FQNEAQ (reference sequence). V shed 4 bases, J shed 0 bases, and the junction held 11 bases outside the gene matches. CDR3 DNA: TGTGCCAGCAGCTCCCACAGGGGCCACCCTGCAACTAATGAAAAACTGTTTTTT. Protein product: CASSSHRGHPATNEKLFF.